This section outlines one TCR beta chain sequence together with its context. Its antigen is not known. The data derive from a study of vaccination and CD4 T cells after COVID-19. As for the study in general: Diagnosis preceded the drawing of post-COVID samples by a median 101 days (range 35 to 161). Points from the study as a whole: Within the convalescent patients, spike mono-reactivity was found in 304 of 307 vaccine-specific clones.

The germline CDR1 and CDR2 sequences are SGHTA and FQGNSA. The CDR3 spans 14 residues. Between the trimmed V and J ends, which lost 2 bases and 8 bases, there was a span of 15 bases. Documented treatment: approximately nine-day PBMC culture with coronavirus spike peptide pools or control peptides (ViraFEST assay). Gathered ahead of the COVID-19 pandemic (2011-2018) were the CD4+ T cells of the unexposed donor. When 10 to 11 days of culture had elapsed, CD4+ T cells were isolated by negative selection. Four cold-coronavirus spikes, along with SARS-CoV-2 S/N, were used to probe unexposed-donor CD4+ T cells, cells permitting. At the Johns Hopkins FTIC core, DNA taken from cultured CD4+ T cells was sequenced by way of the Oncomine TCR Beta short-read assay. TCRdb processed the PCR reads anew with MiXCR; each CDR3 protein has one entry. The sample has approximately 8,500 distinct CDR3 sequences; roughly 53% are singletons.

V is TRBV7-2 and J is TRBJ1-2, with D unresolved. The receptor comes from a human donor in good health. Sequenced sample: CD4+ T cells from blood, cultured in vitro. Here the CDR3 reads CASSLRVTRGGYTF. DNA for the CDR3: TGTGCCAGCAGCTTAAGGGTTACGAGAGGAGGCTACACCTTC.